Each of the 30 T cell receptor beta chains below was sequenced from the same sample in a study of blood T cell repertoires in COVID-19. Clones were sequenced by immunoSEQ multiplex PCR, and TCRdb holds only the in-frame ones, with some missing. The table has about 350,000 clones, roughly 86% seen once. The sequencing sample was made of PBMCs or T cells enriched from blood (not recorded which). The receptors derive from a woman in her twenties or thirties who had been exposed to COVID-19.

This chain links TRBV5-4 with TRBJ2-7; 14 bases agree with TRBD2. The CDR3 is 17 amino acids. Germline trimming cut 4 bases from V and 7 bases from J; bases unmatched to any gene: 13. Germline CDR1 SGHNT, CDR2 YYREEE (reference sequence). In DNA form, the CDR3 reads TGTGCCAGCAGCCCGCAGACTAGCGGGAGGGCCAACGAGGAGCAGTACTTC. It encodes CASSPQTSGRANEEQYF.

The chain couples TRBV7-3 to TRBJ2-3; 11 positions match TRBD2. V lost 4 bases, J lost 7 bases, and 10 bases stayed unmatched. CDR1 is SGHTA, CDR2 FQGTGA, per germline. The CDR3 spans 16 residues. This CDR3 is CASSYQPGLAANTQYF. The CDR3 DNA follows: TGTGCCAGCAGCTACCAACCGGGACTAGCGGCCAATACGCAGTATTTT.

V gene TRBV5-8 combines with J gene TRBJ2-1, with D perhaps TRBD2 (5 bases). V gave up 4 bases and J gave up 7 bases, with 15 bases separating them. The CDR3 loop spans 14 amino acids. CDR1 is SGHTS and CDR2 is YDEGEE in the germline V gene. CDR3 loop: CASSPTWTGNEQFF. The CDR3, as DNA: TGTGCCAGCAGCCCGACGTGGACGGGGAATGAGCAGTTCTTC.

This clone appeared once. This chain uses TRBV12-3 or TRBV12-4 with TRBJ2-7; 10 bases agree with TRBD2. The V segment lost 2 bases and the J segment 11 bases; nucleotides outside the gene matches: 3. The CDR3 is 12 residues long. The CDR3: CASSLTSGKEYF. The CDR3 nucleotides read TGTGCCAGCAGTTTAACTAGCGGGAAAGAGTACTTC.

This chain joins TRBV19 and TRBJ1-5; tentative D call: TRBD1 (6 bases). Trimming cost V 4 bases and J 2 bases, with 12 bases left between them. In germline, CDR1 is LNHDA, CDR2 SQIVND (reference sequence). The CDR3 totals 15 residues. DNA of the CDR3: TGTGCCAGTAGTAGGATCAGGGGTGGCAATCAGCCCCAGCATTTT. Translation gives CASSRIRGGNQPQHF. Supplemented by reference TRBV19 and TRBJ1-5, the full variable domain reads DGGITQSPKYLFRKEGQNVTLSCEQNLNHDAMYWYRQDPGQGLRLIYYSQIVNDFQKGDIAEGYSVSREKKESFPLTVTSAQKNPTAFYLCASSRIRGGNQPQHFGDGTRLSIL.

This clone turned up a few times. The gene calls are TRBV5-1 and TRBJ1-1; 9 bases map to TRBD1. Per the germline V gene, CDR1 is SGHRS and CDR2 is YFSETQ. With 0 bases clipped from V and 1 base from J, the junction kept 4 bases outside the gene matches. The CDR3 contains 16 residues. The CDR3 loop is CASSLAGTGPNTEAFF. The CDR3 DNA reads TGCGCCAGCAGCTTGGCCGGGACAGGGCCGAACACTGAAGCTTTCTTT.

The chain combines TRBV7-9 with TRBJ1-4; 8 positions agree with TRBD1. V dropped 5 bases and J dropped 7; count of bases not matched to a gene: 9. The CDR3 has 15 amino acids. Germline V CDR1 and CDR2: SEHNR, FQNEAQ (reference sequence). The DNA of the CDR3 is TGTGCCAGCAGCGAAAGTAGAACAGGGGGTGAAAAACTGTTTTTT. Translating it yields CASSESRTGGEKLFF.

The chain has TRBV18 and TRBJ1-2; the D gene is possibly TRBD1 (5 bases). V was cut by 6 bases and J by 6 bases, with 17 bases left in between. This CDR3 region has 14 residues. Germline-derived CDR1 and CDR2 are KGHSH and LQKENI. CDR3 region: CASSHNHRWDGYTF. The CDR3 DNA is TGTGCCAGCTCCCATAACCACAGGTGGGATGGCTACACCTTC.

V gene TRBV28 combines with J gene TRBJ1-5; 8 bases map to TRBD1. V dropped 6 bases and J dropped 7; count of bases not matched to a gene: 14. The CDR3 spans 16 residues. CDR1 is MDHEN, CDR2 SYDVKM, per germline. The CDR3 protein is CASSSLSGQGGQPQHF. CDR3 DNA: TGTGCCAGCAGCTCCCTTAGCGGACAGGGCGGGCAGCCCCAGCATTTT. Looking up the rest from reference TRBV28 and TRBJ1-5 gives the full variable domain: DVKVTQSSRYLVKRTGEKVFLECVQDMDHENMFWYRQDPGLGLRLIYFSYDVKMKEKGDIPEGYSVSREKKERFSLILESASTNQTSMYLCASSSLSGQGGQPQHFGDGTRLSIL.

The chain carries TRBV7-6 and TRBJ2-5, with D possibly TRBD1 on 6 matching bases. This CDR3 has 14 amino acids. From germline, CDR1 is SGHVS and CDR2 FNYEAQ. Trimming pared 4 bases from V and 0 bases from J, leaving 9 bases between. The CDR3 nucleotides read TGTGCCAGCAGCTCTGGACAGAACCAAGAGACCCAGTACTTC. Translating gives CASSSGQNQETQYF.

V and J are TRBV11-3 and TRBJ2-5, with 13 bases matching TRBD2. V lost 1 base and J lost 3; bases outside the gene matches: 5. Per germline, CDR1 SGHNT and CDR2 YENEEA. This CDR3 region has 17 residues. DNA of the CDR3: TGTGCCAGCAGCTTAGGTGGGACTAGCGGGGCCAAAGAGACCCAGTACTTC. It encodes CASSLGGTSGAKETQYF.

The chain couples TRBV13 to TRBJ1-5; 11 positions match TRBD1. The CDR3 totals 18 residues. Germline CDR1 and CDR2: PRHDT and FYEKMQ (reference sequence). The V and J ends lost 5 bases and 1 base, in that order; junction bases with no gene match: 10. The CDR3 nucleotides are TGTGCCAGCAGCCGCCGCGGGACAGGGGGACCAAGCAATCAGCCCCAGCATTTT. The encoded protein is CASSRRGTGGPSNQPQHF.

The J gene is TRBJ2-7, the V gene TRBV7-9; D is possibly TRBD2 (7 bases). V was cut by 4 bases and J by 2 bases, with 12 bases left in between. Germline loops: CDR1 SEHNR, CDR2 FQNEAQ (reference sequence). This CDR3 has 14 amino acids. CDR3 coding DNA: TGTGCCAGCAGCTGGGGGGGCAACACCTACGAGCAGTACTTC. Protein sequence: CASSWGGNTYEQYF.

Here the CDR3 DNA reads TGTGCCAGCAGTGCGACAGTCTCCTACAATGAGCAGTTCTTC. Protein: CASSATVSYNEQFF. V is TRBV6-4 and J is TRBJ2-1; weak D call: TRBD1 (5 bases). Trimming stripped 4 bases from V and 0 bases from J, with 7 bases between. CDR1 is MRHNA, CDR2 SNTAGT, per germline. CDR3 length: 14 residues.

The chain combines TRBV18 with TRBJ2-5; TRBD2 matches at 10 bases. The CDR3 loop spans 14 amino acids. CDR1 and CDR2 (germline): KGHSH, LQKENI. V trimming: 6 bases; J trimming: 3 bases; junction bases outside the gene matches: 4. Written as DNA, the CDR3 is TGTGCCAGCTCGCCCAGCGGGAGGGAAGAGACCCAGTACTTC. As protein: CASSPSGREETQYF.

DNA for the CDR3: TGTGCCAGCAGAGAAGTCACAGGAGACACTGAAGCTTTCTTT. Residues: CASREVTGDTEAFF. The V and J genes are TRBV27 and TRBJ1-1; D may be TRBD1 (5 bases). The CDR3 is 14 residues long. The V end was cut by 6 bases, the J end by 3 bases, with 14 bases between. Germline V gene lookup returns CDR1 MNHEY and CDR2 SMNVEV (reference sequence).

The chain joins TRBV6-5 to TRBJ1-4; a weak D match, TRBD1 (6 bases). With 5 bases removed from V and 7 bases from J, the gap between germline ends came to 14 bases. The germline gives CDR1 MNHEY, CDR2 SVGAGI. The CDR3 length is 14 residues. CDR3 in DNA: TGTGCCAGCAGTCCGGCGGGGGGCGTTGAAAAACTGTTTTTT. This codes for CASSPAGGVEKLFF.

This sequence joins TRBV9 and TRBJ1-1; 8 bases map to TRBD1. The ends lost 4 bases at V and 4 bases at J; junction bases unmatched: 9. This CDR3 region has 15 residues. CDR1 is SGDLS and CDR2 is YYNGEE in the germline V gene. CDR3 DNA: TGTGCCAGCAGCCCCGAGGGACAGGCGGGCACTGAAGCTTTCTTT. Protein sequence: CASSPEGQAGTEAFF.

J is TRBJ2-1 and V is TRBV11-2, with TRBD2 matching over 8 bases. Per the germline V gene, CDR1 is SGHAT and CDR2 is FQNNGV. Losses at the gene ends were 0 bases for V and 7 bases for J; bases not matched to a gene: 8. This CDR3 has 16 amino acids. CDR3 sequence reads: CASSLEDAPGGNEQFF. The CDR3, as DNA: TGTGCCAGCAGCTTAGAGGACGCCCCGGGGGGGAATGAGCAGTTCTTC.

This clone was counted once. The chain has TRBV13 and TRBJ1-4; TRBD1 matches 7 bases. Germline values: CDR1 PRHDT, CDR2 FYEKMQ (reference sequence). Trimming took 5 bases from V and 8 from J; bases not matched to a gene: 11. This CDR3 region has 15 residues. Here the CDR3 DNA reads TGTGCCAGCAGCCCCGGGACAGCTAGGCGAGAAAAACTGTTTTTT. This codes for CASSPGTARREKLFF.

The chain links TRBV29-1 to TRBJ2-1; 12 bases match TRBD2. Germline CDR1 reads SQVTM; CDR2 reads ANQGSEA. The CDR3 runs 14 residues. J was trimmed by 9 bases and V by 7 bases; bases with no gene match: 10. The CDR3 reads CSAGRLAGVLEQFF. In DNA, the CDR3 is TGCAGCGCTGGGCGACTAGCGGGAGTCCTTGAGCAGTTCTTC.

J is TRBJ1-4 and V is TRBV7-6, with a tentative D call TRBD1 (6 bases). Trimming pared 3 bases from V and 4 bases from J, leaving 15 bases between. This CDR3 region has 16 residues. CDR1 is SGHVS, CDR2 FNYEAQ, per germline. Here the CDR3 DNA reads TGTGCCAGCAGCTTGATCCCGACAGGCGTTAATGAAAAACTGTTTTTT. It specifies CASSLIPTGVNEKLFF. Full variable domain (missing parts from reference TRBV7-6 and TRBJ1-4): GAGVSQSPRYKVTKRGQDVALRCDPISGHVSLYWYRQALGQGPEFLTYFNYEAQQDKSGLPNDRFSAERPEGSISTLTIQRTEQRDSAMYRCASSLIPTGVNEKLFFGSGTQLSVL.

The CDR3 bases are TGTGCCACCGACGGGACTAGCGGGAGCCTGGCAAGAGATACGCAGTATTTT. Translation: CATDGTSGSLARDTQYF. V gene TRBV15 combines with J gene TRBJ2-3, with 14 bases that match TRBD2. The J segment lost 5 bases and the V segment lost 8 bases, leaving 12 bases of the junction unmatched. The CDR3 length is 17 residues. Germline CDR1 and CDR2: LNHNV and YYDKDF (reference sequence). Together with reference TRBV15 and TRBJ2-3, the CDR3 gives the full variable domain: DAMVIQNPRYQVTQFGKPVTLSCSQTLNHNVMYWYQQKSSQAPKLLFHYYDKDFNNEADTPDNFQSRRPNTSFCFLDIRSPGLGDTAMYLCATDGTSGSLARDTQYFGPGTRLTVL.

The V call is TRBV7-9, the J call TRBJ1-2; weak D call: TRBD1 (6 bases). From germline, CDR1 is SEHNR and CDR2 FQNEAQ (reference sequence). CDR3 length: 16 residues. Deletions cut 4 bases from V and 1 base from J, with 16 bases between. The CDR3 DNA reads as TGTGCCAGCAGCTCCTGGACAGTCCCAGATAACTATGGCTACACCTTC. It yields the protein CASSSWTVPDNYGYTF. The whole variable domain, remainder taken from reference TRBV7-9 and TRBJ1-2, is DTGVSQNPRHKITKRGQNVTFRCDPISEHNRLYWYRQTLGQGPEFLTYFQNEAQLEKSRLLSDRFSAERPKGSFSTLEIQRTEQGDSAMYLCASSSWTVPDNYGYTFGSGTRLTVV.

In its sample, this clone was seen once. The J gene is TRBJ1-2, the V gene TRBV11-3, with a possible D match to TRBD1 (6 bases). Trimming removed 5 bases at V and 7 bases at J, with 20 bases between. This CDR3 is 15 amino acids long. CDR1 and CDR2 (germline): SGHNT, YENEEA. CDR3 loop: CASSPTPGGARGYTF. The DNA of the CDR3 is TGTGCCAGCAGCCCTACCCCGGGGGGGGCTCGTGGCTACACCTTC.

The chain employs TRBV28 and TRBJ2-7; TRBD1 agrees at 10 bases. The V gene's germline CDR1 is MDHEN and CDR2 SYDVKM. Trimming cost V 7 bases and J 5 bases; bases outside gene matches: 8. This CDR3 is 14 amino acids long. The CDR3 DNA reads as TGTGCCAGCACGACATCCGGGACAGGGGACGAGCAGTACTTC. Translation: CASTTSGTGDEQYF.

The chain joins TRBV9 to TRBJ1-4; D unresolved. The CDR3 runs to 16 residues. CDR1 and CDR2 from the germline V gene are SGDLS and YYNGEE. V lost 0 bases and J lost 5, with 14 bases in between. For the CDR3, the DNA is TGTGCCAGCAGCGTAGGGCCCCGCAGTCACAATGAAAAACTGTTTTTT. It codes for CASSVGPRSHNEKLFF.

The V and J genes are TRBV6-5 and TRBJ1-5, with D hard to call. The CDR3 is 14 residues long. Germline-derived CDR1 and CDR2 are MNHEY and SVGAGI. V dropped 2 bases and J dropped 3 bases, with 8 bases sitting between them. The CDR3 sequence: CASSYAVVNQPQHF. The CDR3 nucleotides read TGTGCCAGCAGTTACGCGGTCGTCAATCAGCCCCAGCATTTT.

The chain combines TRBV3-1 (or the pseudogene TRBV3-2) with TRBJ2-7; D is perhaps TRBD1 (6 bases). Germline V lookup: CDR1 LGHDT, CDR2 YNNKEL (reference sequence). The CDR3 has 12 residues. V shed 1 base and J shed 6 bases, with 7 bases lying between them. The CDR3 coding sequence is TGTGCCAGCAGCCAAGTACAGGGCGAGCAGTACTTC. Translated: CASSQVQGEQYF.

The rearrangement links TRBV7-9 to TRBJ2-4; 7 positions agree with TRBD1. Germline CDR1 and CDR2: SEHNR and FQNEAQ (reference sequence). CDR3 length equals 16 residues. The ends lost 0 bases at V and 7 bases at J; junction bases unmatched: 9. The CDR3 reads CASSLAGGGDPNIQYF. For the CDR3, the DNA is TGTGCCAGCAGCTTAGCAGGGGGCGGTGACCCCAACATTCAGTACTTC.